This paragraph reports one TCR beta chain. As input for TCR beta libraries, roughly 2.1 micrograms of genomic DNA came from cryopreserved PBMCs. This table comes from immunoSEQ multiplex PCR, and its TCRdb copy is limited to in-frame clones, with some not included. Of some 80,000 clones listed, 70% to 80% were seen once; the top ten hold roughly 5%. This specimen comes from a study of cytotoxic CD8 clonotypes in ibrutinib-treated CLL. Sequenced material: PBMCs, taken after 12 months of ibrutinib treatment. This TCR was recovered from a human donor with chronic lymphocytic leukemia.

In DNA, the CDR3 is TGTGCCAGCAGCTTATGGGCAGGCCCCGTGGATACGCAGTATTTT. This sequence encodes CASSLWAGPVDTQYF. This chain links TRBV7-6 with TRBJ2-3; D unresolved. V was clipped by 2 bases and J by 6 bases, with 15 bases between them. This CDR3 spans 15 amino acids. Germline V CDR1 and CDR2: SGHVS, FNYEAQ.